These 27 T cell receptor beta chains came from one sample sequenced in a study of T cells in women clearing cervical HPV infection. The data were produced by immunoSEQ multiplex PCR, yet TCRdb's version contains in-frame clones alone and is incomplete. This specimen shows under 40,000 clones; the ten leading clones hold 4.3%. Material for sequencing was blood buffy coat. The receptors were gathered from a woman aged 18 to 75 with a cervical HPV16 infection that either progressed to CIN3+ or cleared (not recorded which).

As for this clone: The sequence runs out 3 residues before the end of the CDR3; the remainder is reconstructed from the germline J gene. The rearrangement links TRBV7-9 to TRBJ1-6, with a tentative D call TRBD1 (6 bases). V lost 6 bases, J lost 9 bases, and 18 bases lay in between. The length of the CDR3 is 15 residues. CDR1 is SEHNR and CDR2 is FQNEAQ in the germline V gene (reference sequence). CDR3 DNA, as far as it was read: TGTGCCAGCAGTCGTGGGGCAGGGGAGGCTTCACCC. Its translation is CASSRGAGEASP. The full CDR3 sequence reads CASSRGAGEASPLHF. The whole variable domain, remainder taken from reference TRBV7-9 and TRBJ1-6, is DTGVSQNPRHKITKRGQNVTFRCDPISEHNRLYWYRQTLGQGPEFLTYFQNEAQLEKSRLLSDRFSAERPKGSFSTLEIQRTEQGDSAMYLCASSRGAGEASPLHFGNGTRLTVT.

For this clone: From the germline J gene comes the end of the CDR3, since the read stops 3 residues before it. The chain uses TRBV29-1 and TRBJ2-1; no definite D call. V lost 4 bases, J lost 0 bases, and 10 bases lay in between. CDR3 size: 14 residues. The germline V gene encodes CDR1 SQVTM and CDR2 ANQGSEA. The CDR3 bases that were read are TGCAGCGTTGTTTCTTTCAGCTCCTACAATGAG. Encoded protein: CSVVSFSSYNE. The entire CDR3 reads CSVVSFSSYNEQFF.

As concerns this clone: Its ends do not fully match the called genes, so a read error is possible. With the read ending 3 residues before the CDR3 end, the germline J gene is used to fill in that end. The chain carries TRBV4-2 and TRBJ2-2; 7 positions agree with TRBD1. The germline gives CDR1 LGHNA, CDR2 YNFKEQ. The CDR3 totals 15 residues. The CDR3 bases that were read are TGCGCCAGCAGCCAAGATACAGGGGAAGGCGGGGAG. Translated, it gives CASSQDTGEGGE. From start to end, the CDR3 is CASSQDTGEGGELFF.

A word on this clone: The read falls 3 residues short of the CDR3 end, and the missing part is taken from the germline J gene. V gene TRBV24-1 combines with J gene TRBJ1-5; no firm D call. V was clipped by 5 bases and J by 4 bases, with 14 bases between them. Germline V lookup: CDR1 KGHDR, CDR2 SFDVKD. The CDR3 extends over 15 amino acids. CDR3 DNA (partial): TGTGCCACCAGTGCCGGAGAGGGTGGTAATCAGCCC. This sequence encodes CATSAGEGGNQP. The entire CDR3 protein is CATSAGEGGNQPQHF.

The CDR3 protein is CASSLGGTGSGANVLFF. CDR3 bases read: TGTGCCAGCAGCCTAGGCGGCACAGGGTCAGGGGCCAACGTG. This chain joins TRBV7-3 and TRBJ2-2, with D possibly TRBD1 on 6 matching bases. Read coverage stops 3 residues before the CDR3 terminus; the germline J gene supplies the remainder. CDR1 is SGHTA and CDR2 is FQGTGA in the germline V gene. The CDR3 runs 17 residues.

With regard to this clone: The read stops 3 residues short of the end of the CDR3; the missing end is completed from the germline J gene. The chain employs TRBV7-9 and TRBJ1-6, with TRBD1 matching 7 bases. Per the germline V gene, CDR1 is SEHNR and CDR2 is FQNEAQ (reference sequence). CDR3 length: 15 residues. Losses at the gene ends were 5 bases for V and 6 bases for J; bases not matched to a gene: 7. CDR3 region: CASSAGQAPNSPLHF. The part of the CDR3 DNA that was read is TGTGCCAGCAGCGCTGGACAGGCGCCTAATTCACCC.

For this clone: The sequenced fragment ends 3 residues before the CDR3 boundary, so the rest is inferred from the germline J gene. This chain connects TRBV30 to TRBJ1-4, with 7 bases fitting TRBD1. This CDR3 comprises 13 residues. Germline lookup yields CDR1 GTSNPN and CDR2 SVGIG (reference sequence). V was clipped by 8 bases and J by 7 bases; unmatched bases: 10. The part of the CDR3 DNA that was read is TGTGCCCGAGAGGGGGCTATGGGTGAAAAA. It yields the protein CAREGAMGEK. The full CDR3 protein reads CAREGAMGEKLFF.

Details on this clone: The CDR3 end lies 3 residues beyond the end of the read and is filled in from the germline J gene. The J gene is TRBJ2-5, the V gene TRBV20-1; TRBD1 agrees at 9 bases. V dropped 3 bases and J dropped 4; count of bases not matched to a gene: 3. The CDR3 loop spans 13 amino acids. The germline CDR1 and CDR2 sequences are DFQATT and SNEGSKA (reference sequence). The CDR3 spells CSASPGQGETQYF. Partial CDR3 DNA: TGCAGTGCTAGTCCGGGACAGGGAGAGACC.

CDR3 sequence reads: CSARGLTSGIDNDYTF. Partial CDR3 DNA: TGCAGTGCTAGGGGACTGACTAGCGGGATTGACAATGAC. The chain employs TRBV20-1 and TRBJ1-2; possible D gene TRBD1, 5 bases. The sequence runs out 3 residues before the end of the CDR3; the remainder is reconstructed from the germline J gene. Germline V gene data show CDR1 as DFQATT and CDR2 as SNEGSKA (reference sequence). CDR3 length: 16 residues.

Note on this clone: Read sequence stops 3 residues before the CDR3 end, and the germline J gene provides the missing end. This chain uses TRBV9 with TRBJ2-5, with 7 bases identical to TRBD1. Germline-derived CDR1 and CDR2 are SGDLS and YYNGEE. The V gene end was trimmed by 4 bases and the J gene end by 5 bases; junction bases not matched to a gene: 11. The CDR3 covers 15 residues. CDR3 protein: CASSNRDSIFETQYF. The CDR3 DNA, read in part, is TGTGCCAGCAGCAACCGGGACAGTATCTTTGAGACC.

On this clone itself: The read halts 3 residues ahead of the CDR3 end, with the missing end drawn from the germline J gene. This rearrangement joins TRBV12-3 or TRBV12-4 to TRBJ2-3; D not certain. CDR3 size: 13 residues. Trimming removed 3 bases at V and 1 base at J, with 5 bases between. The CDR3 reads CASSLKGTDTQYF. CDR3 DNA, as far as it was read: TGTGCCAGCAGTTTGAAGGGCACAGATACG.

On this clone: The read ends 3 residues shy of where the CDR3 ends; the end is completed using the germline J gene. The chain has TRBV11-2 and TRBJ2-7, with 7 bases lining up with TRBD1. J was trimmed by 1 base and V by 2 bases; bases with no gene match: 2. The CDR3 is 14 amino acids. CDR1 is SGHAT and CDR2 is FQNNGV in the germline V gene. The CDR3 bases that were read are TGTGCCAGCAGCTTAAGGGGGCAATCCTACGAG. Its translation is CASSLRGQSYE. The complete CDR3 reads CASSLRGQSYEQYF. The full variable domain, completed using reference TRBV11-2 and TRBJ2-7, is EAGVAQSPRYKIIEKRQSVAFWCNPISGHATLYWYQQILGQGPKLLIQFQNNGVVDDSQLPKDRFSAERLKGVDSTLKIQPAKLEDSAVYLCASSLRGQSYEQYFGPGTRLTVT.

As for this clone: The read is 3 residues too short to cover the CDR3 end, so that end is filled in from the germline J gene. The gene calls are TRBV14 and TRBJ2-7; a possible D gene is TRBD1 (5 bases). The CDR3 has 14 residues. Per the germline V gene, CDR1 is SGHDN and CDR2 is FVKESK. V lost 0 bases and J 2 bases, leaving 8 bases between the germline ends. Partial CDR3 DNA: TGTGCCAGCAGCCAAGATGACAGAGCCTACGAG. This sequence encodes CASSQDDRAYE. The CDR3 in full is CASSQDDRAYEQYF.

A word on this clone: The CDR3 end falls 3 residues outside the read, so it is completed with the germline J gene. The J gene is TRBJ2-2, the V gene TRBV5-1, with 10 bases fitting TRBD1. The CDR3 contains 19 residues. Germline lookup yields CDR1 SGHRS and CDR2 YFSETQ. The CDR3 reads CASSSLWRQGASGANVLFF. The part of the CDR3 DNA that was read is TGCGCCAGCAGCAGCTTATGGCGACAGGGGGCGTCTGGGGCCAACGTG.

Comment on this clone: Read sequence stops 3 residues before the CDR3 end, and the germline J gene provides the missing end. The V and J genes are TRBV7-2 and TRBJ1-1; D remains unclear. The CDR3 loop spans 14 amino acids. V was clipped by 2 bases and J by 3 bases, with 10 bases between them. Germline CDR1 and CDR2: SGHTA and FQGNSA. The CDR3 sequence: CASSLNGFYTEAFF. CDR3 bases read: TGTGCCAGCAGCTTAAACGGGTTCTACACTGAA.

About this clone: The read terminates 3 residues before the CDR3 end, so the remaining end is supplied by the germline J gene. The chain employs TRBV6-2 or TRBV6-3 and TRBJ1-4, with D maybe TRBD1 (5 bases). The V gene's germline CDR1 is MNHEY and CDR2 SVGEGT. The CDR3 loop spans 14 amino acids. The sequenced CDR3 bases are TGTGCCAGCAGTTACTCGAATTGGGACTCACCA. Amino acid sequence: CASSYSNWDSP. The full-length CDR3 reads as CASSYSNWDSPLFF.

In the case of this clone: The CDR3 end lies 3 residues beyond the end of the read and is filled in from the germline J gene. This chain joins TRBV6-1 and TRBJ1-6; no clear D gene. The germline V gene encodes CDR1 MNHNS and CDR2 SASEGT. V was shortened by 3 bases and J by 10 bases, with 13 bases between the two germline ends. The CDR3 totals 14 residues. This chain's CDR3 is CASSDLQLSSPLHF. CDR3 bases read: TGTGCCAGCAGTGATCTCCAGTTATCCTCACCC.

Remarks on this clone: The read comes to an end 3 residues before the CDR3 does, leaving the germline J gene to fill in the end. The chain couples TRBV5-1 to TRBJ1-2; D perhaps matches TRBD1 (5 bases). Germline CDR1 SGHRS, CDR2 YFSETQ. V gave up 4 bases and J gave up 2 bases, with 12 bases separating them. The CDR3 extends over 14 amino acids. The CDR3 DNA, read in part, is TGCGCCAGCAGCCGAGGGGCCGGGAACTATGGC. This gives the protein CASSRGAGNYG. The whole CDR3 protein is CASSRGAGNYGYTF. Full variable domain (remainder filled in from reference TRBV5-1 and TRBJ1-2): KAGVTQTPRYLIKTRGQQVTLSCSPISGHRSVSWYQQTPGQGLQFLFEYFSETQRNKGNFPGRFSGRQFSNSRSEMNVSTLELGDSALYLCASSRGAGNYGYTFGSGTRLTVV.

In the case of this clone: The read terminates 3 residues before the CDR3 end, so the remaining end is supplied by the germline J gene. This chain links TRBV14 with TRBJ2-7, with 7 bases aligning to TRBD1. Germline V lookup: CDR1 SGHDN, CDR2 FVKESK. The CDR3 totals 14 residues. Trimming removed 5 bases from V and 2 bases from J; junction bases left unmatched: 6. The sequenced part of the CDR3 DNA is TGTGCCAGCAGCTCGGGACAGAGAACCTACGAG. It codes for CASSSGQRTYE. The whole CDR3 region reads CASSSGQRTYEQYF.

Points on this clone: The CDR3 goes on 3 residues after the read ends, and that part is filled in from the germline J gene. The chain uses TRBV2 and TRBJ1-2; a weak D match, TRBD1 (6 bases). Deletions cut 0 bases from V and 5 bases from J, with 16 bases between. The CDR3 is made up of 16 amino acids. Germline lookup yields CDR1 SNHLY and CDR2 FYNNEI. Here the CDR3 reads CASSEAFQGRGYGYTF. Partial CDR3 DNA: TGTGCCAGCAGTGAAGCCTTCCAGGGGAGGGGATATGGC.

Concerning this clone: The CDR3 end lies 3 residues beyond the end of the read and is filled in from the germline J gene. The chain is built from TRBV5-1 and TRBJ1-2; 9 bases fit TRBD1. The V gene's germline CDR1 is SGHRS and CDR2 YFSETQ. The CDR3 contains 15 residues. Trimming cost V 3 bases and J 2 bases; bases outside gene matches: 5. CDR3 bases read: TGCGCCAGCAGCTCAGACAGGGGGAGGAACTATGGC. This gives the protein CASSSDRGRNYG. The whole CDR3 reads CASSSDRGRNYGYTF.

The CDR3 reads CSALSVLTGNEQFF. The covered CDR3 bases are TGCAGTGCTCTTAGCGTCCTGACGGGGAATGAG. This chain uses TRBV20-1 with TRBJ2-1, with a tentative D call TRBD2 (5 bases). The sequence runs out 3 residues before the end of the CDR3; the remainder is reconstructed from the germline J gene. This CDR3 is built from 14 residues. CDR1 is DFQATT, CDR2 SNEGSKA, per germline (reference sequence). V shed 5 bases and J shed 7 bases, with 18 bases lying between them.

With regard to this clone: The read ends 3 residues shy of where the CDR3 ends; the end is completed using the germline J gene. The chain recombines TRBV2 with TRBJ2-4; TRBD2 matches at 7 bases. CDR1 is SNHLY, CDR2 FYNNEI, per germline. After removal of 3 bases from V and 3 bases from J, the junction contained 5 bases not matched to a gene. The length of the CDR3 is 15 residues. The DNA read from the CDR3 is TGTGCCAGCAGTGAGTGGGGGGAGGGCAAAAACATT. Translating gives CASSEWGEGKNI. The full CDR3 protein is CASSEWGEGKNIQYF. The variable domain in full, with the rest retrieved from reference TRBV2 and TRBJ2-4, is EPEVTQTPSHQVTQMGQEVILRCVPISNHLYFYWYRQILGQKVEFLVSFYNNEISEKSEIFDDQFSVERPDGSNFTLKIRSTKLEDSAMYFCASSEWGEGKNIQYFGAGTRLSVL.

Comment on this clone: The read comes to an end 3 residues before the CDR3 does, leaving the germline J gene to fill in the end. The chain recombines TRBV15 with TRBJ2-7; no firm D call. The germline CDR1 and CDR2 sequences are LNHNV and YYDKDF (reference sequence). With 1 base removed from V and 4 bases from J, the gap between germline ends came to 11 bases. The CDR3 is 14 amino acids. The CDR3 is CATSRANQRYEQYF. CDR3 bases read: TGTGCCACCAGCAGAGCGAACCAGAGGTACGAG.

With respect to this clone: At one boundary the junction diverges from the germline segment, which might be a read error. The read stops 3 residues short of the end of the CDR3; the missing end is completed from the germline J gene. This chain joins TRBV11-1 and TRBJ2-1; 8 nucleotides agree with TRBD1. The CDR3 has 15 residues. Germline assignment: CDR1 SGHAT and CDR2 FQDESV (reference sequence). CDR3 DNA (partial): TGTGCCAACAGCCTCCAGGGGGCAACCCACAATGAG. It translates to CANSLQGATHNE. The entire CDR3 sequence reads CANSLQGATHNEQFF.

Comment on this clone: Read data end 3 residues before the CDR3 end; the end is taken from the germline J gene. V gene TRBV10-2 combines with J gene TRBJ2-1; no reliable D call. Germline V lookup: CDR1 WSHSY, CDR2 SAAADI. Trimming pared 7 bases from V and 8 bases from J, leaving 18 bases between. The CDR3 contains 14 residues. The CDR3: CASTDQTSRDEQFF. The CDR3 DNA, read in part, is TGCGCCAGCACCGACCAAACAAGTCGGGATGAG.

About this clone itself: Read sequence stops 3 residues before the CDR3 end, and the germline J gene provides the missing end. The chain uses TRBV30 and TRBJ1-1; 7 positions match TRBD1. Germline assignment: CDR1 GTSNPN and CDR2 SVGIG (reference sequence). This CDR3 spans 14 amino acids. J lost 5 bases, V lost 2 bases, and 8 bases had no gene match. The DNA read from the CDR3 is TGTGCCTGGAGTCCCCACAGGGGAAGGACTGAA. Translated, it gives CAWSPHRGRTE. The whole CDR3 is CAWSPHRGRTEAFF.